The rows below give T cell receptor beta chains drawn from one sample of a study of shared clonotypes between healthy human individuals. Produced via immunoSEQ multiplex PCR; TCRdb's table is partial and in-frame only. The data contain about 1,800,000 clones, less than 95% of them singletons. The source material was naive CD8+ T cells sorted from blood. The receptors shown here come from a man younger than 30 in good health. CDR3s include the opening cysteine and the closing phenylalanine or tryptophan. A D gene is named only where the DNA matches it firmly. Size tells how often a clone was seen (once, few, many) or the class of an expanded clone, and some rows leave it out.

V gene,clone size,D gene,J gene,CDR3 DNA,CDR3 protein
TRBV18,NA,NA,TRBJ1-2,TGTGCCAGCTCCACGGAAGCTAACTATGGCTACACCTTC,CASSTEANYGYTF
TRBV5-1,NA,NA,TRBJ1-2,TGCGCCAGCAGCTACGGATATGGCTACACCTTC,CASSYGYGYTF
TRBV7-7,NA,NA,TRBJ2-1,TGTGCTAGCAGCTTAAGTCCCGGGGGCGCAGACAATGAGCAGTTCTTC,CASSLSPGGADNEQFF
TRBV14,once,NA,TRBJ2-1,TGTGCCAGCAGCCAAACTTACAATGAGCAGTTCTTC,CASSQTYNEQFF
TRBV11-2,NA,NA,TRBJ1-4,TGTGCCAGCAGCCCGTCCGGGGCGAGTGAAAAACTGTTTTTT,CASSPSGASEKLFF
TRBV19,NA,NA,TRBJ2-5,TGTGCCAGTAGTATTTTCCCGGAAGAGACCCAGTACTTC,CASSIFPEETQYF
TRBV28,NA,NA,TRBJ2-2,TGTGCCAGCAGTTTATATAGGACATTGTCGAACACCGGGGAGCTGTTTTTT,CASSLYRTLSNTGELFF
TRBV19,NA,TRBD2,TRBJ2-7,TGTGCCAGTAGTGTCGGACTAGCGGAGCACTACGAGCAGTACTTC,CASSVGLAEHYEQYF
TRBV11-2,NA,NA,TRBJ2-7,TGTGCCAGCAGCTTAGATAAAGAGGGCAGCTACGAGCAGTACTTC,CASSLDKEGSYEQYF
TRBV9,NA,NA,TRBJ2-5,TGTGCCAGCAGCGTAGAAAGATCCGGGGGGACCCAGTACTTC,CASSVERSGGTQYF
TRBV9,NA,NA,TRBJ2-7,TGTGCCAGCAGCCTCGAGGGAAGCTCCTACGAGCAGTACTTC,CASSLEGSSYEQYF
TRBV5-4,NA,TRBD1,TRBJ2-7,TGTGCCAGCAGCTTGGATCAGGGGGTCTCCTACGAGCAGTACTTC,CASSLDQGVSYEQYF
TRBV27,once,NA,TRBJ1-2,TGTGCCAGCAGTTTCGGAGGGAGTAACTATGGCTACACCTTC,CASSFGGSNYGYTF
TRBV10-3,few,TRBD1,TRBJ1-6,TGTGCCATCAGTGACCTACAGGGGGATTCACCCCTCCACTTT,CAISDLQGDSPLHF
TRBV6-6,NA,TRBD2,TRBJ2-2,TGTGCCAGCAGCCCTAGCGGGAACACCGGGGAGCTGTTTTTT,CASSPSGNTGELFF
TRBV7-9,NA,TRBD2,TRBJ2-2,TGTGCCAGCAGCCCTAGGACTAGCGGGAGGAACACCGGGGAGCTGTTTTTT,CASSPRTSGRNTGELFF
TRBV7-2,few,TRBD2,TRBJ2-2,TGTGCCAGCAGCTCCATGGGGACTAGCGATAACACCGGGGAGCTGTTTTTT,CASSSMGTSDNTGELFF
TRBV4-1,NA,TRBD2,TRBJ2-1,TGCGCCAGCACCCTCCTAGCGGGGTCCTACAATGAGCAGTTCTTC,CASTLLAGSYNEQFF
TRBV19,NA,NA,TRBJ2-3,TGTGCCAGTAGGGATATGGGGGCCGTCACAGATACGCAGTATTTT,CASRDMGAVTDTQYF
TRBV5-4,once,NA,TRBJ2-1,TGTGCCAGCAGCTTGGTAGGGGGGGCCCTTTCCGAGGAGCAGTTCTTC,CASSLVGGALSEEQFF
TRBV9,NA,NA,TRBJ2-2,TGTGCCAGCAGCCCGTGGACTTCCAACACCGGGGAGCTGTTTTTT,CASSPWTSNTGELFF
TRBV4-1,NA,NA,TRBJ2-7,TGCGCCAGCAGCCAAGTAGACAACACGGCCTCCTACGAGCAGTACTTC,CASSQVDNTASYEQYF
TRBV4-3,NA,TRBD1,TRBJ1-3,TGCGCCAGCAGCCTCGGACAGGGGGCAGGAAACACCATATATTTT,CASSLGQGAGNTIYF
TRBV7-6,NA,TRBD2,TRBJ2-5,TGTGCCAGCAGCTTAGAGGCTTCGACTAGCGGGAGGGAGACCCAGTACTTC,CASSLEASTSGRETQYF
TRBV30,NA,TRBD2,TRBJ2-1,TGTGCCTGGAGTTTGTGGGAGGGCCGGGATGAGCAGTTCTTC,CAWSLWEGRDEQFF
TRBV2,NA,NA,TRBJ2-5,TGTGCCAGCATCTCTGAGACCCAGTACTTC,CASISETQYF
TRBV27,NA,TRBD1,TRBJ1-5,TGTGCCAGCAGACCGACAGGGCTCCATCGTCCCCAGCATTTT,CASRPTGLHRPQHF
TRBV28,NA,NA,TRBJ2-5,TGTGCCAGCAGTTTATCCTCCCAAGAGACCCAGTACTTC,CASSLSSQETQYF
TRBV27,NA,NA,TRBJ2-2,TGTGCCAGCAGTTTGAGCAGGGGTGGTACCGGGGAGCTGTTTTTT,CASSLSRGGTGELFF
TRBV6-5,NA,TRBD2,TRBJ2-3,TGTGCCAGCAGTTACCTGAGCGGGAGGGCGACAGATACGCAGTATTTT,CASSYLSGRATDTQYF
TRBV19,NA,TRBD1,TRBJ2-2,TGTGCCAGTGAATGGACAGGGGATTCCGGGGAGCTGTTTTTT,CASEWTGDSGELFF
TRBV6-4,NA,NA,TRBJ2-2,TGTGCCAGCAGTGACGGGTTACGGGGAACCGGGGAGCTGTTTTTT,CASSDGLRGTGELFF
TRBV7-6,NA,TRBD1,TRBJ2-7,TGTGCCAGCAGCTTAGTAACAGGGGAATACGAGCAGTACTTC,CASSLVTGEYEQYF
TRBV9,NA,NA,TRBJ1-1,TGTGCCAGCAGCGTAGTGGCCTTGAACACTGAAGCTTTCTTT,CASSVVALNTEAFF
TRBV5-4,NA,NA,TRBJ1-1,TGTGCCAGCAGCTTGGGCTGGGGCGCTGAAGCTTTCTTT,CASSLGWGAEAFF
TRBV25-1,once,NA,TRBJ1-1,TGTGCCAGCAGATTAGACACCTCTGAAGCTTTCTTT,CASRLDTSEAFF
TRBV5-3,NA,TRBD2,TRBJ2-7,TGTGCCAGAAGGTGTTGCGGGGGGATATTCACCTACGAGCAGTACTTC,CARRCCGGIFTYEQYF
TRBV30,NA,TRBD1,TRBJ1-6,TGTGCCTGGAGCCCGGGACAGGGAGTGCCACCCCTCCACTTT,CAWSPGQGVPPLHF
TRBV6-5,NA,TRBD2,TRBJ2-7,TGTGCCAGCAGCCCCGGGGGGACGGCCTACGAGCAGTACTTC,CASSPGGTAYEQYF
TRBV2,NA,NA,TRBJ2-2,TGTGCCTGCCCACGGAGCGACGGGGAGCTGTTTTTT,CACPRSDGELFF
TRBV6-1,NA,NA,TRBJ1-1,TGTGCCAGCAGTGAAGCTCGGGCCTACACTGAAGCTTTCTTT,CASSEARAYTEAFF